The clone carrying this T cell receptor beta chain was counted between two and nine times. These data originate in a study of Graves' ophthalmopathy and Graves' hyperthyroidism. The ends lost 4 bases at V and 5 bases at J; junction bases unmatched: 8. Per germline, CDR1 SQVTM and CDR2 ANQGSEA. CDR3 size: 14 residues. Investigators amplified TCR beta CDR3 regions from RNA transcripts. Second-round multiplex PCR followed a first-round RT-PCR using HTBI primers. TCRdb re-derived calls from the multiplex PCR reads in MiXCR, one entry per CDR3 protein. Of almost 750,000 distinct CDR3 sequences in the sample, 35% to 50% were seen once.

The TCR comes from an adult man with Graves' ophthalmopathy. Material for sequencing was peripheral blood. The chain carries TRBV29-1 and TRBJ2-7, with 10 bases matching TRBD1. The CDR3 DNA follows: TGCAGCGTTGGCGGACAGGGGGTGGGAAACGAGCAGTACTTC. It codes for CSVGGQGVGNEQYF.